Below are 11 T cell receptor beta chains sequenced from a single sample in a study of blood T cell repertoires in COVID-19. Libraries were prepared by immunoSEQ multiplex PCR; TCRdb keeps only in-frame clonotypes and omits some of them. In the table there are approximately 190,000 clones, around nine tenths of which are singletons. The material sequenced was peripheral blood. The receptors derive from a man over 45 with acute or convalescent COVID-19.

The chain links TRBV15 to TRBJ1-6; D unresolved. This CDR3 comprises 14 residues. Looked up from germline, CDR1 is LNHNV and CDR2 is YYDKDF (reference sequence). V was cut by 3 bases and J by 7 bases, with 10 bases left in between. The CDR3 is CATSSGVTNSPLHF. The CDR3 bases are TGTGCCACCAGCAGCGGGGTAACGAATTCACCCCTCCACTTT.

This chain uses TRBV7-6 with TRBJ2-7; no firm D call. Trimming shortened V by 1 base and J by 0 bases, and 13 bases separated the two germline ends. Looked up from germline, CDR1 is SGHVS and CDR2 is FNYEAQ. CDR3 length: 16 amino acids. In nucleotides, the CDR3 is TGTGCCAGCAGCTTAGGTACCGGTGCTAGCTCCTACGAGCAGTACGTC. Amino acid sequence: CASSLGTGASSYEQYV.

The chain links TRBV12-3 or TRBV12-4 to TRBJ2-7; TRBD2 aligns across 8 bases. Losses at the gene ends were 9 bases for V and 1 base for J; bases not matched to a gene: 5. The length of the CDR3 is 13 residues. The CDR3 nucleotides are TGTGCCAGTCAGCGGGAGAGGTCCTACGAGCAGTACTTC. This codes for CASQRERSYEQYF.

J is TRBJ2-1 and V is TRBV5-1; TRBD2 agrees at 7 bases. The CDR3 contains 14 residues. Germline CDR1 and CDR2: SGHRS and YFSETQ. Losses at the gene ends were 5 bases for V and 0 bases for J; bases not matched to a gene: 2. CDR3 amino acids: CASSGGDSYNEQFF. The CDR3 nucleotides are TGCGCCAGCAGTGGGGGGGACTCCTACAATGAGCAGTTCTTC.

The chain joins TRBV27 to TRBJ1-5; 9 nucleotides align to TRBD1. The V and J ends lost 5 bases and 9 bases, in that order; junction bases with no gene match: 11. This CDR3 region has 15 residues. From germline, CDR1 is MNHEY and CDR2 SMNVEV (reference sequence). The CDR3 sequence is CASSETGQGPWPQHF. The CDR3 region has the DNA TGTGCCAGCAGTGAAACGGGACAGGGCCCTTGGCCCCAGCATTTT.

The chain links TRBV19 to TRBJ1-6; possible D gene TRBD1, 6 bases. CDR1 is LNHDA and CDR2 is SQIVND in the germline V gene (reference sequence). CDR3 size: 16 residues. V lost 5 bases and J 2 bases, leaving 13 bases between the germline ends. This CDR3 reads CASSPGRGTYNSPLHF. For the CDR3, the DNA is TGTGCCAGTAGTCCCGGCAGGGGCACCTATAATTCACCCCTCCACTTT.

The chain links TRBV10-1 to TRBJ2-3, with TRBD1 identical over 11 bases. After removal of 6 bases from V and 5 bases from J, the junction contained 4 bases not matched to a gene. Looked up from germline, CDR1 is WNHNN and CDR2 is SYGVQD (reference sequence). The CDR3 contains 14 residues. This CDR3 reads CASSRGQGEDTQYF. The CDR3 DNA follows: TGCGCCAGCAGCCGGGGACAGGGGGAAGATACGCAGTATTTT.

In its sample, this clone was seen once. The rearrangement joins TRBV5-1 to TRBJ1-5; D unresolved. The CDR3 length is 14 residues. Germline V CDR1 and CDR2: SGHRS, YFSETQ. Trimming took off 0 bases at V and 6 bases at J, with 10 bases between the two ends. The CDR3 protein is CASSLEAGGQPQHF. In DNA form, the CDR3 reads TGCGCCAGCAGCTTGGAAGCGGGAGGTCAGCCCCAGCATTTT.

The rearrangement links TRBV3-1 (or the pseudogene TRBV3-2) to TRBJ1-2, with D uncertain. Germline CDR1 LGHDT, CDR2 YNNKEL (reference sequence). V was trimmed by 1 base and J by 10 bases, leaving 13 bases between them. This CDR3 is 13 amino acids long. The CDR3 region has the DNA TGTGCCAGCAGCCAAGCAGTCGGGGAATACTACACCTTC. Translated, it gives CASSQAVGEYYTF.

V is TRBV28 and J is TRBJ2-3; TRBD2 agrees at 9 bases. This CDR3 region has 16 residues. The germline CDR1 and CDR2 sequences are MDHEN and SYDVKM. V was clipped by 4 bases and J by 1 base; unmatched bases: 6. CDR3 sequence: CASSSPRLAGTDTQYF. The CDR3 DNA follows: TGTGCCAGCAGTTCCCCCCGACTAGCGGGCACAGATACGCAGTATTTT.

The chain employs TRBV24-1 and TRBJ2-7; 11 positions match TRBD2. This CDR3 contains 14 residues. Germline V gene sequence: CDR1 KGHDR, CDR2 SFDVKD. After removal of 2 bases from V and 6 bases from J, the junction contained 2 bases not matched to a gene. The CDR3 region is CATSDSGTSGEQYF. The CDR3 DNA sequence: TGTGCCACCAGTGATTCAGGGACTAGCGGCGAGCAGTACTTC.